The rows below give T cell receptor beta chains drawn from one sample of a study of blood T cell repertoires in COVID-19. Profiled with immunoSEQ multiplex PCR; TCRdb holds only in-frame clones, not every one. The sample lists 40,000 to 45,000 clones, approximately 91% seen once, with about 22% in the top ten. Specimen: peripheral blood. Receptor source: a man in his fifties or sixties with active COVID-19. CDR3s include the opening cysteine and the closing phenylalanine or tryptophan. Fields, in order: CDR3 DNA, CDR3 protein, V gene, J gene, D gene. A D gene is named only where the DNA matches it firmly.

cdr3_nt: TGCGCCAGCAGCCGCAGCGCAGTTGAGTCGAACACTGAAGCTTTCTTT
cdr3_aa: CASSRSAVESNTEAFF
v_call: TRBV4-3
j_call: TRBJ1-1
d_call: -

cdr3_nt: TGTGCCAGTAGCCGGTTTGGCGGGGGCGAAGGCGTGGGACAGCCCCAGCATTTT
cdr3_aa: CASSRFGGGEGVGQPQHF
v_call: TRBV19
j_call: TRBJ1-5
d_call: -

cdr3_nt: TGTGCCAGCAGCCCAGACAGCCACTCTGGAAACACCATATATTTT
cdr3_aa: CASSPDSHSGNTIYF
v_call: TRBV9
j_call: TRBJ1-3
d_call: -

cdr3_nt: TGTGCCAGCTCACCGAGCCAAGAGACCCAGTACTTC
cdr3_aa: CASSPSQETQYF
v_call: TRBV18
j_call: TRBJ2-5
d_call: -

cdr3_nt: TGTGCCAGCAGCTCTCCCCCCCTTACCGGGACAGTAAGCGAGCAGTACTTC
cdr3_aa: CASSSPPLTGTVSEQYF
v_call: TRBV11-2
j_call: TRBJ2-7
d_call: TRBD1

cdr3_nt: TGTGCTAGTAAGGCTAGCGGCCAAGAGACCCAGTACTTC
cdr3_aa: CASKASGQETQYF
v_call: TRBV12-5
j_call: TRBJ2-5
d_call: TRBD2

cdr3_nt: TGTGCCAGTAGTATCGACAAATTAATCTCTGGAAACACCATATATTTT
cdr3_aa: CASSIDKLISGNTIYF
v_call: TRBV19
j_call: TRBJ1-3
d_call: -

cdr3_nt: TGTGCCAGCAGTCCCTCAGGGACAGCTAATAATCGCAATCAGCCCCAGCATTTT
cdr3_aa: CASSPSGTANNRNQPQHF
v_call: TRBV28
j_call: TRBJ1-5
d_call: TRBD1

cdr3_nt: TGTGCCAGTAGTATTGCCAGTAAGAACACTGAAGCTTTCTTT
cdr3_aa: CASSIASKNTEAFF
v_call: TRBV19
j_call: TRBJ1-1
d_call: -

cdr3_nt: TGTGCCAGCAGATTAGAGGCTGCCTATAATTCACCCCTCCACTTT
cdr3_aa: CASRLEAAYNSPLHF
v_call: TRBV28
j_call: TRBJ1-6
d_call: -

cdr3_nt: TGCGCCAGCAGCCCCACGGGCACAGATACGCAGTATTTT
cdr3_aa: CASSPTGTDTQYF
v_call: TRBV4-1
j_call: TRBJ2-3
d_call: -

cdr3_nt: TGTGCCTGGAGTGTATTGGGGCGGGGGACGAACACTGAAGCTTTCTTT
cdr3_aa: CAWSVLGRGTNTEAFF
v_call: TRBV30
j_call: TRBJ1-1
d_call: -

cdr3_nt: TGTGCCAGCAGTGAGTGGCAGGGTGATCAAGAGACCCAGTACTTC
cdr3_aa: CASSEWQGDQETQYF
v_call: TRBV2
j_call: TRBJ2-5
d_call: -

cdr3_nt: TGTGCCAGCAGTTACGGGGAGTGGAGCGCAGATACGCAGTATTTT
cdr3_aa: CASSYGEWSADTQYF
v_call: TRBV6-5
j_call: TRBJ2-3
d_call: -

cdr3_nt: TGTGCCAGCAGCGTAGACCCACCTCGGGGCAGGGGCGCTGGAAACACCATATATTTT
cdr3_aa: CASSVDPPRGRGAGNTIYF
v_call: TRBV9
j_call: TRBJ1-3
d_call: -

cdr3_nt: TGTGCCAGCAGTTTAAGCGGGACAGGGAGGAATCAGCCCCAGCATTTT
cdr3_aa: CASSLSGTGRNQPQHF
v_call: TRBV27
j_call: TRBJ1-5
d_call: TRBD1

cdr3_nt: TGTGCCAGCAGGGCGGGAGAGAGGGAGACCCAGTACTTC
cdr3_aa: CASRAGERETQYF
v_call: TRBV7-3
j_call: TRBJ2-5
d_call: TRBD2

cdr3_nt: TGCGCCAGCAGCCCTCGGGAGCGAACCTACAATGAGCAGTTCTTC
cdr3_aa: CASSPRERTYNEQFF
v_call: TRBV5-1
j_call: TRBJ2-1
d_call: -

cdr3_nt: TGTGCCAGCAGCATCACCTTACGGACTAGGAACAATGAGCAGTTCTTC
cdr3_aa: CASSITLRTRNNEQFF
v_call: TRBV13
j_call: TRBJ2-1
d_call: TRBD2

cdr3_nt: TGTGCCAGCTCACCTGTTGCCCGGGGGGACACTGAAGCTTTCTTT
cdr3_aa: CASSPVARGDTEAFF
v_call: TRBV18
j_call: TRBJ1-1
d_call: -